The 24 T cell receptor beta chains listed next were all sequenced from one sample in a study of blood T cell repertoires in COVID-19. TCRdb keeps only in-frame clones here, not all; method: immunoSEQ multiplex PCR. The table lists around 500,000 clones, roughly 90% of them singletons. The sequenced sample consisted of PBMCs or T cells enriched from blood (not recorded which). These receptors were collected from a woman aged 40 to 55 who had recovered from COVID-19.

The table lists this clone with a count of one. V gene TRBV7-8 combines with J gene TRBJ1-5; D is undetermined. Per germline, CDR1 SGHVS and CDR2 FQNEAQ. Between the trimmed V and J ends, which lost 1 base and 0 bases, there was a span of 10 bases. The CDR3 contains 16 residues. The CDR3 is CASSLVAGISNQPQHF. The DNA for the CDR3 is TGTGCCAGCAGCTTAGTGGCAGGTATTAGCAATCAGCCCCAGCATTTT.

V gene TRBV5-1 combines with J gene TRBJ2-7; 9 bases align to TRBD1. Losses at the gene ends were 0 bases for V and 10 bases for J; bases not matched to a gene: 11. The CDR3 loop spans 15 amino acids. Looked up from germline, CDR1 is SGHRS and CDR2 is YFSETQ. The CDR3 spells CASSLAEGTGKKQYF. Written as DNA, the CDR3 is TGCGCCAGCAGCTTGGCTGAAGGGACAGGGAAGAAACAGTACTTC.

V gene TRBV7-2 combines with J gene TRBJ1-3; possibly TRBD1 for D (6 bases). This CDR3 is built from 18 residues. Germline V gene sequence: CDR1 SGHTA, CDR2 FQGNSA. V lost 7 bases to trimming and J lost 1 base, with 23 bases between them. CDR3 protein: CASTLTGNPSLSGNTIYF. The CDR3 region has the DNA TGTGCCAGCACCCTAACAGGGAATCCCTCTCTTTCTGGAAACACCATATATTTT.

This clone turned up a few times. The gene calls are TRBV27 and TRBJ2-2, with D possibly matching TRBD2 (6 bases). Germline loops: CDR1 MNHEY, CDR2 SMNVEV (reference sequence). The CDR3 sequence is 14 residues long. Trimming stripped 2 bases from V and 6 bases from J, with 10 bases between. The CDR3 sequence: CASSLAGTPGELFF. The CDR3 DNA reads TGTGCCAGCAGTTTAGCGGGAACACCCGGGGAGCTGTTTTTT.

The chain carries TRBV2 and TRBJ2-7; D may be TRBD1 (5 bases). The CDR3 extends over 14 amino acids. Looked up from germline, CDR1 is SNHLY and CDR2 is FYNNEI. The V end lost 4 bases, the J end lost 2 bases, and 12 bases lay between the germline ends. The CDR3 sequence: CASSGAGKAYEQYF. The DNA of the CDR3 is TGTGCCAGCAGTGGGGCAGGGAAGGCCTACGAGCAGTACTTC.

The chain employs TRBV13 and TRBJ1-6; 7 bases map to TRBD1. Germline-derived CDR1 and CDR2 are PRHDT and FYEKMQ (reference sequence). The ends lost 5 bases at V and 8 bases at J; junction bases unmatched: 3. The CDR3 extends over 13 amino acids. The CDR3 sequence: CASSLQGDSPLHF. CDR3 bases: TGTGCCAGCAGCCTCCAGGGGGATTCACCCCTCCACTTT.

The chain employs TRBV3-1 (or the pseudogene TRBV3-2) and TRBJ1-1; D not certain. This CDR3 comprises 15 residues. CDR1 LGHDT and CDR2 YNNKEL come from the germline V gene (reference sequence). Trimming cost V 0 bases and J 1 base, with 9 bases left between them. CDR3 sequence: CASSQDMRANTEAFF. The CDR3 DNA reads as TGTGCCAGCAGCCAAGATATGCGTGCGAACACTGAAGCTTTCTTT.

The table lists this clone with a count of one. The chain uses TRBV7-9 and TRBJ1-1; 8 bases align to TRBD1. Germline V CDR1 and CDR2: SEHNR, FQNEAQ (reference sequence). The CDR3 totals 13 residues. V shed 5 bases and J 8 bases; nucleotides not matched to a gene: 7. This CDR3 is CASSLPRDREAFF. CDR3 nucleotides: TGTGCCAGCAGCCTACCCCGGGACAGGGAAGCTTTCTTT.

Worth noting for this clone: The sample carries other DNA sequences with the same CDR3. This chain connects TRBV29-1 to TRBJ1-5, with TRBD1 matching 7 bases. Germline V gives CDR1 SQVTM, CDR2 ANQGSEA. Trimming removed 6 bases from V and 2 bases from J; junction bases left unmatched: 1. The CDR3 contains 12 residues. The CDR3 spells CSVGQGNQPQHF. The CDR3 DNA sequence: TGCAGCGTAGGACAGGGCAATCAGCCCCAGCATTTT.

The chain combines TRBV2 with TRBJ1-2; D is possibly TRBD1 (6 bases). This CDR3 has 14 residues. Germline V lookup: CDR1 SNHLY, CDR2 FYNNEI. The V end lost 3 bases, the J end lost 3 bases, and 11 bases lay between the germline ends. The CDR3 region has the DNA TGTGCCAGCAGTGAGTTTCACAGGGACTATGGCTACACCTTC. This gives the protein CASSEFHRDYGYTF.

The chain combines TRBV4-3 with TRBJ1-4; maybe TRBD1 (6 bases). The ends were cut back, 0 bases at V and 7 bases at J, with 12 bases in the middle. Germline V gene data show CDR1 as LGHNA and CDR2 as YSLEER. The CDR3 is made up of 15 amino acids. In DNA, the CDR3 is TGCGCCAGCAGCCAAGATGAGGGGGGGAGTGAAAAACTGTTTTTT. Protein: CASSQDEGGSEKLFF.

The chain uses TRBV5-5 and TRBJ1-1; 9 bases line up with TRBD1. The V gene end was trimmed by 7 bases and the J gene end by 3 bases; junction bases not matched to a gene: 7. This CDR3 comprises 14 residues. Germline V gene sequence: CDR1 SGHKS, CDR2 YYEKEE (reference sequence). The CDR3 loop reads CASLRQGGDTEAFF. CDR3 DNA sequence: TGTGCCAGCTTAAGACAGGGGGGTGACACTGAAGCTTTCTTT.

This rearrangement joins TRBV5-1 to TRBJ1-1; D remains unclear. CDR1 is SGHRS and CDR2 is YFSETQ in the germline V gene. The V end was cut by 1 base, the J end by 1 base, with 8 bases between. The CDR3 consists of 14 residues. CDR3 DNA: TGCGCCAGCAGCTTGCAGGTTGGGAACACTGAAGCTTTCTTT. Translated: CASSLQVGNTEAFF.

This clone was seen only once. The chain has TRBV27 and TRBJ2-1; possible D gene TRBD1, 5 bases. The germline gives CDR1 MNHEY, CDR2 SMNVEV (reference sequence). There are 16 residues in the CDR3. V lost 2 bases and J lost 3, with 14 bases in between. The CDR3, as DNA: TGTGCCAGCAGTTTACAGGGTTGGTATGACTACAATGAGCAGTTCTTC. It translates to CASSLQGWYDYNEQFF.

In this sample, this clone turned up a few times. This chain connects TRBV7-9 to TRBJ1-1; 7 positions agree with TRBD1. Germline trimming cut 7 bases from V and 1 base from J; bases unmatched to any gene: 6. This CDR3 has 14 amino acids. From germline, CDR1 is SEHNR and CDR2 FQNEAQ (reference sequence). The CDR3 loop is CASTPNRGNTEAFF. In DNA form, the CDR3 reads TGTGCCAGCACGCCTAACAGGGGGAACACTGAAGCTTTCTTT. The full variable domain, rest sourced from reference TRBV7-9 and TRBJ1-1, is DTGVSQNPRHKITKRGQNVTFRCDPISEHNRLYWYRQTLGQGPEFLTYFQNEAQLEKSRLLSDRFSAERPKGSFSTLEIQRTEQGDSAMYLCASTPNRGNTEAFFGQGTRLTVV.

This sequence joins TRBV3-1 (or the pseudogene TRBV3-2) and TRBJ1-2; D gene uncertain. V lost 0 bases, J lost 8 bases, and 13 bases lay in between. The CDR3 covers 14 residues. Germline V gives CDR1 LGHDT, CDR2 YNNKEL (reference sequence). DNA for the CDR3: TGTGCCAGCAGCCAAGACTATCCGGGGAAAGGCTACACCTTC. Translating gives CASSQDYPGKGYTF.

The rearrangement joins TRBV10-2 to TRBJ2-5, with D possibly TRBD1 on 5 matching bases. Trimming stripped 7 bases from V and 5 bases from J, with 17 bases between. The length of the CDR3 is 14 residues. CDR1 and CDR2 (germline): WSHSY, SAAADI. This chain's CDR3 is CASNPPQEMETQYF. CDR3 nucleotides: TGCGCCAGCAATCCCCCACAGGAGATGGAGACCCAGTACTTC.

The DNA for the CDR3 is TGTGCTAGTGGTTTGATGCCAGCGGGAGCCACGTCGGCCGAGCAGTTCTTC. Amino acids: CASGLMPAGATSAEQFF. The chain links TRBV12-5 to TRBJ2-1; 8 bases map to TRBD2. This CDR3 has 17 amino acids. Germline CDR1 reads LGHNT; CDR2 reads FRNRAP. Trimming took 2 bases from V and 10 from J; bases not matched to a gene: 16.

This clone has a single count. J is TRBJ2-7 and V is TRBV19; TRBD2 matches at 7 bases. V was clipped by 3 bases and J by 2 bases; unmatched bases: 19. There are 19 residues in the CDR3. Germline assignment: CDR1 LNHDA and CDR2 SQIVND (reference sequence). For the CDR3, the DNA is TGTGCCAGTAGTATTTCTTTGGGGCGGGAGCGAGAACGCGCCTACGAGCAGTACTTC. Its translation is CASSISLGRERERAYEQYF.

The rearrangement uses TRBV6-5 and TRBJ2-1, with 7 bases matching TRBD2. The length of the CDR3 is 13 residues. The J segment lost 5 bases and the V segment lost 5 bases, leaving 3 bases of the junction unmatched. Germline V gene data show CDR1 as MNHEY and CDR2 as SVGAGI. CDR3: CASSPGTNNEQFF. The CDR3 DNA reads as TGTGCCAGCAGTCCCGGGACTAACAATGAGCAGTTCTTC.

This sequence joins TRBV5-8 and TRBJ1-5; D may be TRBD1 (6 bases). Per the germline V gene, CDR1 is SGHTS and CDR2 is YDEGEE. V lost 4 bases to trimming and J lost 2 bases, with 16 bases between them. The CDR3 has 16 residues. In DNA form, the CDR3 reads TGTGCCAGCAGCCCAGGGGTTTCTGGACGCAATCAGCCCCAGCATTTT. Translated: CASSPGVSGRNQPQHF. Full variable domain (missing parts from reference TRBV5-8 and TRBJ1-5): EAGVTQSPTHLIKTRGQQATLRCSPISGHTSVYWYQQALGLGLQFLLWYDEGEERNRGNFPPRFSGRQFPNYSSELNVNALELEDSALYLCASSPGVSGRNQPQHFGDGTRLSIL.

This chain links TRBV4-1 with TRBJ2-1; D gene ambiguous. This CDR3 contains 14 residues. In germline, CDR1 is MGHRA, CDR2 YSYEKL. Trimming removed 2 bases from V and 5 bases from J, with 10 bases in between. CDR3 residues: CASSQLLENNEQFF. For the CDR3, the DNA is TGCGCCAGCAGCCAATTACTCGAAAACAATGAGCAGTTCTTC.

A single count supports this clone. V is TRBV29-1 and J is TRBJ2-1; D might be TRBD1 (6 bases). Trimming cost V 0 bases and J 2 bases, with 29 bases left between them. This CDR3 has 21 amino acids. Germline loops: CDR1 SQVTM, CDR2 ANQGSEA. The chain's CDR3 is CSVEDYLPQTGSGSPYNEQFF. In nucleotides, the CDR3 is TGCAGCGTTGAAGATTACCTCCCGCAGACAGGCAGCGGCAGTCCCTACAATGAGCAGTTCTTC.

The chain combines TRBV10-1 with TRBJ2-3; TRBD2 aligns across 8 bases. The germline V gene has CDR1 WNHNN and CDR2 SYGVQD (reference sequence). V trimming: 1 base; J trimming: 6 bases; junction bases outside the gene matches: 6. This CDR3 has 15 residues. CDR3 nucleotides: TGCGCCAGCAGTGAGTGGTCGGGAGGGTTGGATACGCAGTATTTT. Residues: CASSEWSGGLDTQYF.